These T cell receptor beta chains were read from a single sample in a study of cytomegalovirus exposure and HLA in healthy donors. The protocol was immunoSEQ multiplex PCR, while the TCRdb copy is restricted to in-frame clones and leaves out a portion. This sample carries some 150,000 clones, 60% to 85% of them seen once, and the ten largest clones take under 4.5%. What was sequenced was PBMCs. The source of these receptors is a middle-aged woman in good health and CMV-seronegative. CDR3s include the opening cysteine and the closing phenylalanine or tryptophan. Fields, in order: clone size, D gene, J gene, V gene, CDR3 DNA, CDR3 protein. A D gene is named only where the DNA matches it firmly. Only part of the rows carry a size: once, few, many, or a class if the clone is expanded.

clone size: NA
D gene: TRBD2
J gene: TRBJ2-5
V gene: TRBV6-1
CDR3 DNA: TGTGCCAGCACTACGGGGCTAGCGGGGCAAGAGACCCAGTACTTC
CDR3 protein: CASTTGLAGQETQYF

clone size: NA
D gene: NA
J gene: TRBJ2-2
V gene: TRBV7-9
CDR3 DNA: TGTGCCAGCAGCCTAAGCAGGGTCGGTACCGGGGAGCTGTTTTTT
CDR3 protein: CASSLSRVGTGELFF

clone size: once
D gene: TRBD1
J gene: TRBJ2-5
V gene: TRBV25-1
CDR3 DNA: TGTGCCAGCACAGAGCCGGACAGGGAGACCCAGTACTTC
CDR3 protein: CASTEPDRETQYF

clone size: NA
D gene: NA
J gene: TRBJ1-5
V gene: TRBV10-3
CDR3 DNA: TGTGCCATCAGTACAGGGAGCAATCAGCCCCAGCATTTT
CDR3 protein: CAISTGSNQPQHF

clone size: NA
D gene: TRBD1
J gene: TRBJ1-1
V gene: TRBV5-1
CDR3 DNA: TGCGCCAGCAGCGTAGACGGGACAGTCGGCACTGAAGCTTTCTTT
CDR3 protein: CASSVDGTVGTEAFF

clone size: few
D gene: NA
J gene: TRBJ2-2
V gene: TRBV30
CDR3 DNA: TGTGCCTGGAGTTCACAGGAATACACCGGGGAGCTGTTTTTT
CDR3 protein: CAWSSQEYTGELFF

clone size: NA
D gene: NA
J gene: TRBJ2-5
V gene: TRBV5-1
CDR3 DNA: TGCGCCAGCAGCTTGGCCCGGACAAACCAAGAGACCCAGTACTTC
CDR3 protein: CASSLARTNQETQYF

clone size: NA
D gene: NA
J gene: TRBJ1-1
V gene: TRBV10-3
CDR3 DNA: TGTGCCATCAGTGAGACCGACAGCAGCCGATTCATGAACACTGAAGCTTTCTTT
CDR3 protein: CAISETDSSRFMNTEAFF

clone size: NA
D gene: NA
J gene: TRBJ1-1
V gene: TRBV10-3
CDR3 DNA: TGTGCCATCAGCCCGAGTGAGGGGAACACTGAAGCTTTCTTT
CDR3 protein: CAISPSEGNTEAFF

clone size: once
D gene: NA
J gene: TRBJ1-2
V gene: TRBV9
CDR3 DNA: TGTGCCAGCAGCGTTTCGGAGGACCGATACTTCTACACCTTC
CDR3 protein: CASSVSEDRYFYTF

clone size: few
D gene: TRBD2
J gene: TRBJ2-4
V gene: TRBV5-1
CDR3 DNA: TGCGCCAGCAGCTTCGGACTAGCGGGGGGCGGAGCCAAAAACATTCAGTACTTC
CDR3 protein: CASSFGLAGGGAKNIQYF

clone size: NA
D gene: NA
J gene: TRBJ1-1
V gene: TRBV5-6
CDR3 DNA: TGTGCCAGCAGCTTGAGAGGTCCAATATCTCCTGGGACTGAAGCTTTCTTT
CDR3 protein: CASSLRGPISPGTEAFF

clone size: NA
D gene: TRBD2
J gene: TRBJ2-3
V gene: TRBV13
CDR3 DNA: TGTGCCAGCAGCTTAGGCGGGGGGGCTCGCACAGATACGCAGTATTTT
CDR3 protein: CASSLGGGARTDTQYF

clone size: NA
D gene: TRBD1
J gene: TRBJ1-2
V gene: TRBV2
CDR3 DNA: TGTGCCAGCAGCCCCGGGACAGGGGTCTGGGACTATGGCTACACCTTC
CDR3 protein: CASSPGTGVWDYGYTF

clone size: NA
D gene: NA
J gene: TRBJ2-5
V gene: TRBV2
CDR3 DNA: TGTGCCAGCAGCTCACAGGGACCTGGTGAGACCCAGTACTTC
CDR3 protein: CASSSQGPGETQYF

clone size: NA
D gene: NA
J gene: TRBJ1-3
V gene: TRBV28
CDR3 DNA: TGTGCCAGCAGTTTCCAGTCTGGAAACACCATATATTTT
CDR3 protein: CASSFQSGNTIYF

clone size: NA
D gene: NA
J gene: TRBJ2-1
V gene: TRBV5-1
CDR3 DNA: TGCGCCAGCAGCGCCTTACAGGATGGGGTCAATGAGCAGTTCTTC
CDR3 protein: CASSALQDGVNEQFF

clone size: NA
D gene: NA
J gene: TRBJ2-1
V gene: TRBV25-1
CDR3 DNA: TGTGCCAGCAGCTTACAGGGAGGGTCCTACAATGAGCAGTTCTTC
CDR3 protein: CASSLQGGSYNEQFF

clone size: NA
D gene: NA
J gene: TRBJ2-7
V gene: TRBV6-6
CDR3 DNA: TGTGCCAGCAGCCCTACCTACGAGCAGTACTTC
CDR3 protein: CASSPTYEQYF

clone size: NA
D gene: NA
J gene: TRBJ1-1
V gene: TRBV30
CDR3 DNA: TGTGCCTGGAGTGTGAAGGGGCTTGCTGAAGCTTTCTTT
CDR3 protein: CAWSVKGLAEAFF

clone size: NA
D gene: NA
J gene: TRBJ2-5
V gene: TRBV6-5
CDR3 DNA: TGTGCCAGCAGTTACTCGCAGGGTCCAGAGACCCAGTACTTC
CDR3 protein: CASSYSQGPETQYF

clone size: few
D gene: NA
J gene: TRBJ1-1
V gene: TRBV6-5
CDR3 DNA: TGTGCCAGCAGTTACGGAATTGGGGAGTCTGAAGCTTTCTTT
CDR3 protein: CASSYGIGESEAFF

clone size: NA
D gene: TRBD1
J gene: TRBJ2-7
V gene: TRBV6-6
CDR3 DNA: TGTGCCAGCAGCCCAACACCGGGACAGGGACGATACGAGCAGTACTTC
CDR3 protein: CASSPTPGQGRYEQYF